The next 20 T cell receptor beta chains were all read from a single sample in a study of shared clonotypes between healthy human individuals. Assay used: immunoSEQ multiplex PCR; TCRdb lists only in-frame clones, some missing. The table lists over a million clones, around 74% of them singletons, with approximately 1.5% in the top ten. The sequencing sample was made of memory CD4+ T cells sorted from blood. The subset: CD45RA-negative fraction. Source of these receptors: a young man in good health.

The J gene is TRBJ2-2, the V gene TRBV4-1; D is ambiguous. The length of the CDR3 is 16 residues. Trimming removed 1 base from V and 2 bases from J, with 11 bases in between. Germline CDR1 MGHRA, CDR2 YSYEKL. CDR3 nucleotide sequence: TGCGCCAGCAGCCAAGTAAACATGGGAAACACCGGGGAGCTGTTTTTT. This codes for CASSQVNMGNTGELFF.

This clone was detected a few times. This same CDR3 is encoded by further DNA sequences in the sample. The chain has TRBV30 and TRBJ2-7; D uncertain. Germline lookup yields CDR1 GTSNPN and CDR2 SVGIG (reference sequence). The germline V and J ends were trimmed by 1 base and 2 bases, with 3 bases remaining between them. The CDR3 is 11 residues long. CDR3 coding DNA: TGTGCCTGGAGTGGGACCTACGAGCAGTACTTC. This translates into CAWSGTYEQYF.

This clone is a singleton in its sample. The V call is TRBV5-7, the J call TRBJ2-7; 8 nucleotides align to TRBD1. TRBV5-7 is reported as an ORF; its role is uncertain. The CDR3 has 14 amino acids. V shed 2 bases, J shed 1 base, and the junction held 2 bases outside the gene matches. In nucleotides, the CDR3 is TGTGCCAGCAGCTTCTGGACAGGGTCCTACGAGCAGTACTTC. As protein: CASSFWTGSYEQYF.

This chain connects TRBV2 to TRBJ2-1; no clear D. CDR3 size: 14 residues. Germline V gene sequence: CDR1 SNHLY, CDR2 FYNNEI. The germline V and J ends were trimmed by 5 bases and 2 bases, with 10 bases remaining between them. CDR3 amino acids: CASSRPTPYNEQFF. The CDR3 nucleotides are TGTGCCAGCAGTCGGCCCACACCCTACAATGAGCAGTTCTTC.

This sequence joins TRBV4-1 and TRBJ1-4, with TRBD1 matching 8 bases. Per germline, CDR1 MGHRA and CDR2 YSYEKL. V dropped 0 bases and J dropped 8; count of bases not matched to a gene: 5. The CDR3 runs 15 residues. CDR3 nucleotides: TGCGCCAGCAGCCAAGATGGCAGGGGGCGAGAAAAACTGTTTTTT. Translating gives CASSQDGRGREKLFF.

The CDR3 region is CASKQGFCRGPYEQYF. The CDR3, as DNA: TGCGCCAGCAAACAGGGTTTCTGCCGGGGACCCTACGAGCAGTACTTC. The V and J genes are TRBV10-1 and TRBJ2-7; D is possibly TRBD1 (6 bases). The CDR3 runs to 16 residues. In germline, CDR1 is WNHNN, CDR2 SYGVQD (reference sequence). The V gene lost 7 bases and the J gene lost 2 bases, with 21 bases spanning the gap.

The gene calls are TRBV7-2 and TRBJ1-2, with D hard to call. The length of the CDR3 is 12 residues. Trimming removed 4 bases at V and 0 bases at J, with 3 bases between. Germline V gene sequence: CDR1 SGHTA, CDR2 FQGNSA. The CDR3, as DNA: TGTGCCAGCAGCTGGACTAACTATGGCTACACCTTC. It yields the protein CASSWTNYGYTF.

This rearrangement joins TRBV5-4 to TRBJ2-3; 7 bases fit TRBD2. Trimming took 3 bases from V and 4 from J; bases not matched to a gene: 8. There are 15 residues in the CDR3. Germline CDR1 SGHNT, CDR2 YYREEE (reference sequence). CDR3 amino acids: CASSSRAGSADTQYF. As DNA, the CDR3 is TGTGCCAGCAGCTCGAGAGCGGGATCTGCAGATACGCAGTATTTT.

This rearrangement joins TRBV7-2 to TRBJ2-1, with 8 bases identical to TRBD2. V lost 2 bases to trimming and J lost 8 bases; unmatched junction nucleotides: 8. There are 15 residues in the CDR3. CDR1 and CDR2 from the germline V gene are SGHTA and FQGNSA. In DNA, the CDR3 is TGTGCCAGCAGCTTAAATAGCGGGGTATCGGATGAGCAGTTCTTC. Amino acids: CASSLNSGVSDEQFF. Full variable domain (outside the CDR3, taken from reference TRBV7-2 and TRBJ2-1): GAGVSQSPSNKVTEKGKDVELRCDPISGHTALYWYRQSLGQGLEFLIYFQGNSAPDKSGLPSDRFSAERTGGSVSTLTIQRTQQEDSAVYLCASSLNSGVSDEQFFGPGTRLTVL.

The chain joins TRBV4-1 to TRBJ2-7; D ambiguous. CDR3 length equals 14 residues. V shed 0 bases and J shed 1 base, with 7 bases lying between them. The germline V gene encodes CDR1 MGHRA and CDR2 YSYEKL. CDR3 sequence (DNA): TGCGCCAGCAGCCAAGAACACGGTTCCTACGAGCAGTACTTC. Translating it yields CASSQEHGSYEQYF.

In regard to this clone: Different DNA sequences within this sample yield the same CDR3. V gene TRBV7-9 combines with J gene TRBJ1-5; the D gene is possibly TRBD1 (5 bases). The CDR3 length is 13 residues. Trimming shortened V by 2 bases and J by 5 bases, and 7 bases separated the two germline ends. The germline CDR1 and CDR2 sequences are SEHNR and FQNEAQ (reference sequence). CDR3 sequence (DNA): TGTGCCAGCAGCTTAACGGGGGATCAGCCCCAGCATTTT. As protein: CASSLTGDQPQHF.

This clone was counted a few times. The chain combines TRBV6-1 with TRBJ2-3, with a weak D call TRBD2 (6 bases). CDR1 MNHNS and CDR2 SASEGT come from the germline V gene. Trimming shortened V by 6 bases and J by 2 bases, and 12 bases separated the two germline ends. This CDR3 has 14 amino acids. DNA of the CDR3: TGTGCCAGCAGGACGGGACTTCACACAGATACGCAGTATTTT. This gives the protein CASRTGLHTDTQYF.

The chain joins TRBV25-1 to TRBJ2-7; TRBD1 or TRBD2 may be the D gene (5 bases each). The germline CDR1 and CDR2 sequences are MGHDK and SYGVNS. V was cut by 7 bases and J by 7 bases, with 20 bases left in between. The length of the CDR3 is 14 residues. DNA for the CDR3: TGTGCCAGCAACGCCGGGACGGCCCGCCAGGAGCAGTACTTC. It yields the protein CASNAGTARQEQYF.

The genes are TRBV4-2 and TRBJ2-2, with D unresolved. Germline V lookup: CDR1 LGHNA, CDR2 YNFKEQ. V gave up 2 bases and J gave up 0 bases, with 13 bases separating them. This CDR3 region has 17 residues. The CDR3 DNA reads TGTGCCAGCAGCCAATTCGGCCCTACCGCGAACACCGGGGAGCTGTTTTTT. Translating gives CASSQFGPTANTGELFF.

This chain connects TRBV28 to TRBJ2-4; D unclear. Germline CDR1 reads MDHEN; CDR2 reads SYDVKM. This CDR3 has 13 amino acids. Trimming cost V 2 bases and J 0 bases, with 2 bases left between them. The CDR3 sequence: CASSLKAKNIQYF. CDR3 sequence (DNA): TGTGCCAGCAGTTTAAAAGCCAAAAACATTCAGTACTTC.

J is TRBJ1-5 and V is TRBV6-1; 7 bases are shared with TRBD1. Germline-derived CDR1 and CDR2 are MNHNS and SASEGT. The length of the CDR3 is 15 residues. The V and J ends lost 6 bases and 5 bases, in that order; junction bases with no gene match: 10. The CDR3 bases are TGTGCCAGCAGACCTCTCTTTACAGGGGATCAGCCCCAGCATTTT. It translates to CASRPLFTGDQPQHF.

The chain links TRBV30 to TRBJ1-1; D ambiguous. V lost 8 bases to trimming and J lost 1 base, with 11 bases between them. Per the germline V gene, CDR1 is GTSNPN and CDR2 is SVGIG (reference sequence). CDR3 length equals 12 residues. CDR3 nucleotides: TGTGCCCACGCGGCCACGAACACTGAAGCTTTCTTT. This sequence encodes CAHAATNTEAFF.

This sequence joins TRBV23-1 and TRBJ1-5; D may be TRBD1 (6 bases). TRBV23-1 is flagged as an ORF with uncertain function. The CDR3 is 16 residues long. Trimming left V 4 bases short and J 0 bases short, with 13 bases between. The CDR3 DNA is TGCGCCAGCAGTCCCCCGACAGGAGATAGCAATCAGCCCCAGCATTTT. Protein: CASSPPTGDSNQPQHF.

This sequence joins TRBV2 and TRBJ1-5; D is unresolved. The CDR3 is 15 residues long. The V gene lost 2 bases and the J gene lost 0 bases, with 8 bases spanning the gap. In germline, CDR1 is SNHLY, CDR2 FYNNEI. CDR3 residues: CASSESTLSNQPQHF. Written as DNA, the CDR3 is TGTGCCAGCAGTGAATCGACACTTAGCAATCAGCCCCAGCATTTT.

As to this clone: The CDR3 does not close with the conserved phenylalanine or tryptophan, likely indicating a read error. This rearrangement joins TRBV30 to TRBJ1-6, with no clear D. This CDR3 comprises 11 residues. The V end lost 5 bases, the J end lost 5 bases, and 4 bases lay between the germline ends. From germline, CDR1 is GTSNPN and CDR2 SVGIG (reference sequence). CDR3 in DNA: TGTGCCTGGCAGAATAATTCACCCCTCCACTCT. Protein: CAWQNNSPLHS.